This TCR beta chain was recorded in a study of cytomegalovirus exposure and HLA in healthy donors. Both 60 Vbeta primers and 13 Jbeta primers went into the PCR. The data were produced by immunoSEQ multiplex PCR, yet TCRdb's version contains in-frame clones alone and is incomplete. The sample carries fewer than 150,000 clones, around 82% recorded once. V gave up 0 bases and J gave up 0 bases, with 16 bases separating them. This CDR3 has 19 residues. The V gene's germline CDR1 is SGHDT and CDR2 YYEEEE. As concerns this clone: What it recognizes is unknown.

Findings of the study overall: Relative to the approximately 670-donor mean, N-insertions were reportedly fewer in an Asian-associated ancestry cluster in a later analysis. Later analysis identified over 15,000 TCR beta sequences associated with HLA alleles, using a false discovery rate threshold of 0.05.

The source material was PBMCs. The chain is built from TRBV5-6 and TRBJ1-6; D uncertain. This TCR came from a man aged 35 to 55 in good health and CMV-seropositive. The DNA for the CDR3 is TGTGCCAGCAGCTTGGTGGTGCCAGCGAGGAGCTCCTATAATTCACCCCTCCACTTT. It specifies CASSLVVPARSSYNSPLHF.